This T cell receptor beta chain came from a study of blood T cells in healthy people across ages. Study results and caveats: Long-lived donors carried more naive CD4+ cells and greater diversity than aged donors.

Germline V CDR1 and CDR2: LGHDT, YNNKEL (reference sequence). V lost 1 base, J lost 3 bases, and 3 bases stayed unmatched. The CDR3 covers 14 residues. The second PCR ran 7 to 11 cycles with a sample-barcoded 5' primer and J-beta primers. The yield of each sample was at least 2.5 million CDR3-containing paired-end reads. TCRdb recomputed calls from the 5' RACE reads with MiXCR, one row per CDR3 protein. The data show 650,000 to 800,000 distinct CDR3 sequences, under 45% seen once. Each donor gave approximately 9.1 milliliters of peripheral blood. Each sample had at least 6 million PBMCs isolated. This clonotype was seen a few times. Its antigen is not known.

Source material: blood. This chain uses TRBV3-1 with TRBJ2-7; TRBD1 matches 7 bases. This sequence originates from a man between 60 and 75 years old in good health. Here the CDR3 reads CASSQGQGVYEQYF. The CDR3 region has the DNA TGTGCCAGCAGCCAAGGACAGGGTGTCTACGAGCAGTACTTC.